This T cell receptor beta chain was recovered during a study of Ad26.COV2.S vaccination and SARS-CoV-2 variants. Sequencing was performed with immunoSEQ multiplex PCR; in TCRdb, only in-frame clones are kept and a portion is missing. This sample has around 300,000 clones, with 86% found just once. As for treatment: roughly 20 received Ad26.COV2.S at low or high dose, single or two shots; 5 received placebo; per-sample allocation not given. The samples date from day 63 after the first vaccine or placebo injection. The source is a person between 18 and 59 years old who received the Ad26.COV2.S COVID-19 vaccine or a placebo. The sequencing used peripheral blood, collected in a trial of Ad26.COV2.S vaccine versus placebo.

The CDR3 spells CASVQGISQGYTF. The DNA for the CDR3 is TGTGCCAGCGTACAGGGAATTTCGCAAGGCTACACCTTC. The gene calls are TRBV5-8 and TRBJ1-2, with a weak D call TRBD1 (6 bases). Germline V gene lookup returns CDR1 SGHTS and CDR2 YDEGEE. V lost 7 bases and J 8 bases, leaving 18 bases between the germline ends. The CDR3 is 13 amino acids.